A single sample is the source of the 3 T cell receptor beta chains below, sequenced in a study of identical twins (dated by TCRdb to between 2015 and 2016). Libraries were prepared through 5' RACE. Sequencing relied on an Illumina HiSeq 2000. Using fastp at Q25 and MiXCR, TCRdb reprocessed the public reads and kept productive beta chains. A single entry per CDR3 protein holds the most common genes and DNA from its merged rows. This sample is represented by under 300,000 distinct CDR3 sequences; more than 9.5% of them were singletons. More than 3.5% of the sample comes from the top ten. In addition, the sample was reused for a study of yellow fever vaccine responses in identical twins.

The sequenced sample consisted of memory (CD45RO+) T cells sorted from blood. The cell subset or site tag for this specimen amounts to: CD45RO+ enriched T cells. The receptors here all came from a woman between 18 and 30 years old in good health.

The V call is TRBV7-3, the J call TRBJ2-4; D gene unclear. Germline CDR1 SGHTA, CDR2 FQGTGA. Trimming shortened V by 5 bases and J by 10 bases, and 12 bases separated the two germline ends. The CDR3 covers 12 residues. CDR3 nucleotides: TGTGCCAGCAGCCCCCGCAACGGGATTCAGTACTTC. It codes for CASSPRNGIQYF. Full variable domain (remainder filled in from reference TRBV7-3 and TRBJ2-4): GAGVSQTPSNKVTEKGKYVELRCDPISGHTALYWYRQSLGQGPEFLIYFQGTGAADDSGLPNDRFFAVRPEGSVSTLKIQRTERGDSAVYLCASSPRNGIQYFGAGTRLSVL.

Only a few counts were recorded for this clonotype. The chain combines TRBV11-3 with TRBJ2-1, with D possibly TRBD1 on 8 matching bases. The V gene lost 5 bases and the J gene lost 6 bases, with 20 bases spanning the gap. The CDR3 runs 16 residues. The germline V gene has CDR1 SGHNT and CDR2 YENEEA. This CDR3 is CASSRNRGGFGNEQFF. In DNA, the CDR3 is TGTGCCAGCAGCCGGAACAGGGGGGGATTCGGCAATGAGCAGTTCTTC.

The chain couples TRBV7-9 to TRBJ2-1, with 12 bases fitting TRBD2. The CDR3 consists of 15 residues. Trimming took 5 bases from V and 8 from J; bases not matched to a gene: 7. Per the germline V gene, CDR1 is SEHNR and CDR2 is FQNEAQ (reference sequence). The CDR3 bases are TGTGCCAGCAGCCCCTGGGCTAGCGGGGGGGATGAGCAGTTCTTC. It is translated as CASSPWASGGDEQFF.